A few counts support the clone carrying this TCR beta chain. TCRdb called the 5' RACE reads again in MiXCR, with one record for every CDR3 protein. Of about 700,000 distinct CDR3 sequences in the sample, over 8.5% were seen once. The record originates from a study of identical twins. V was pared by 3 bases and J by 13 bases, with 9 bases between. CDR1 and CDR2 from the germline V gene are MGHDK and SYGVNS. The CDR3 runs to 11 residues. The sample was also linked to a second study, of yellow fever vaccine responses in identical twins.

The receptor comes from a woman between 18 and 29 years old in good health. The sequencing input was PBMCs. The rearrangement uses TRBV25-1 and TRBJ1-4; D unclear. DNA of the CDR3: TGTGCCAGCAGTGACCCCATAGGACTGTTTTTT. Translated: CASSDPIGLFF.